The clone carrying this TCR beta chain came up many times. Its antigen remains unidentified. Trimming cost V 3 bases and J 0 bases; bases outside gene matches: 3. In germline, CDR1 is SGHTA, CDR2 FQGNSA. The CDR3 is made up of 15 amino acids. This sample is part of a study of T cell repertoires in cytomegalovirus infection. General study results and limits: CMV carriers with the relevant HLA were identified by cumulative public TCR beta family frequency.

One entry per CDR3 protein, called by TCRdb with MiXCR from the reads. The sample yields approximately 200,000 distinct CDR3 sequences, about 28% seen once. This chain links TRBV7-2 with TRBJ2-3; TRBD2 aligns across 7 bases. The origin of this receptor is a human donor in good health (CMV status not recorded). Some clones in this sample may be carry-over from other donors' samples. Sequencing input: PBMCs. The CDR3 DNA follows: TGTGCCAGCAGCTTTCGCGGGGGAAGCACAGATACGCAGTATTTT. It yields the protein CASSFRGGSTDTQYF.